This entry features one T cell receptor (beta chain) sequence. This entry is derived from a study of control samples from healthy donors and cancer patients. The CDR3 is 11 amino acids. Per germline, CDR1 LGHDT and CDR2 YNNKEL (reference sequence). The ends were cut back, 1 base at V and 5 bases at J, with 3 bases in the middle. Repertoires were generated with immunoSEQ multiplex PCR, while TCRdb's copy carries only in-frame clones and drops some. Found here are some 130,000 clones, roughly 91% of them singletons; the top ten hold about 1.7%. This chain uses TRBV3-1 (or the pseudogene TRBV3-2) with TRBJ2-7; no reliable D call. The source material was PBMCs. This receptor was obtained from a man over 45 with head and neck cancer. CDR3 bases: TGTGCCAGCAGCCAAGGCGACGAGCAGTACTTC. Amino acids: CASSQGDEQYF.